The present TCR beta chain was sequenced within a study of CD8 T cells in Susac syndrome. From blood CD8+ and CD4+ T cells, the TCR beta chain was sequenced. The CDR3 has 13 residues. The germline V gene encodes CDR1 DFQATT and CDR2 SNEGSKA (reference sequence). Trimming pared 0 bases from V and 4 bases from J, leaving 9 bases between. After extraction with the RNeasy kit, roughly 0.45 to 1 ug of the RNA was reverse transcribed using random hexamers. Amplification of TCR beta CDR3 was carried out by immunoSEQ multiplex PCR, which covered 54 Vbeta and 13 Jbeta segments. TCRdb passed the immunoSEQ multiplex PCR reads through MiXCR, listing each CDR3 protein once. The table lists around 150,000 distinct CDR3 sequences, 85% to 95% of them singletons.

This receptor was identified in a human donor in good health. V usage is TRBV20-1 and J usage is TRBJ1-1, with D possibly matching TRBD1 (5 bases). Material: CD4+ T cells from PBMCs. CDR3 in DNA: TGCAGTGCTAGAGAGGGGGAGGTCACTGAAGCTTTCTTT. This sequence encodes CSAREGEVTEAFF.